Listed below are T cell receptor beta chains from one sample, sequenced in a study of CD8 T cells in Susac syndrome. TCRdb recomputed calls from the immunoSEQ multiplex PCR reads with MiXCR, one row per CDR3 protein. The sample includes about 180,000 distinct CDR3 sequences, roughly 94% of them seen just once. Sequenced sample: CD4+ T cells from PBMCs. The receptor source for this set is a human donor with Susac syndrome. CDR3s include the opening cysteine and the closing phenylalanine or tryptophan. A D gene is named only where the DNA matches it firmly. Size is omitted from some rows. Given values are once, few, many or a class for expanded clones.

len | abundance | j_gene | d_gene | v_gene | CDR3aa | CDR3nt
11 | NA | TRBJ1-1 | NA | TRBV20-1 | CSAALRPEAFF | TGCAGTGCGGCACTTCGGCCTGAAGCTTTCTTT
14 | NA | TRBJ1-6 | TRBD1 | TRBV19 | CASSLRTGNSPLHF | TGTGCCAGTAGTCTCCGGACAGGGAACTCACCCCTCCACTTT
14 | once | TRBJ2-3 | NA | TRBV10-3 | CAISEEGSTDTQYF | TGTGCCATCAGTGAAGAGGGTAGCACAGATACGCAGTATTTT
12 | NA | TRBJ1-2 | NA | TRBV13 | CASSLKGAGYTF | TGTGCCAGCAGCTTAAAGGGAGCCGGCTACACCTTC
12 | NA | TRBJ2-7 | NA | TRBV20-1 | CSARDGGNEQYF | TGCAGTGCTAGAGATGGGGGAAACGAGCAGTACTTC
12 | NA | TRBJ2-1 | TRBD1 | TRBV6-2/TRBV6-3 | CASNDAGGKQFF | TGTGCCAGCAATGACGCAGGGGGCAAGCAGTTCTTC
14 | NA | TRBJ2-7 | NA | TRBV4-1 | CASSQVGQSNEQYF | TGCGCCAGCAGCCAAGTAGGCCAGTCCAACGAGCAGTACTTC
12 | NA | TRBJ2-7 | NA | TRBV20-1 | CSARLSSYEQYF | TGCAGTGCTAGACTTAGCTCCTACGAGCAGTACTTC
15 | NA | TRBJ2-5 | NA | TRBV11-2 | CASRAGSSVQETQYF | TGTGCCAGCAGGGCCGGGTCTAGCGTACAAGAGACCCAGTACTTC
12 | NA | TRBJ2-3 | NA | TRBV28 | CASRGQVDTQYF | TGTGCCAGCAGGGGCCAGGTAGATACGCAGTATTTT
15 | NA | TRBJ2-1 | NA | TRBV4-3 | CASSHLPRTDNEQFF | TGCGCCAGCAGCCATCTTCCGAGGACAGACAATGAGCAGTTCTTC
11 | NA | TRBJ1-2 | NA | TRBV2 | CASPGGGGYTF | TGTGCCAGCCCCGGAGGGGGTGGCTACACCTTC
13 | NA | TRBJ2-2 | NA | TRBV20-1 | CSARAPRGGELFF | TGCAGTGCTAGAGCGCCCCGGGGGGGGGAGCTGTTTTTT
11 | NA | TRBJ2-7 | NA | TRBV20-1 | CSAGTPNEQYF | TGCAGTGCTGGAACTCCGAACGAGCAGTACTTC
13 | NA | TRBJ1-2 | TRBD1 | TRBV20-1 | CSAPGTGHYGYTF | TGCAGTGCTCCTGGGACAGGGCACTATGGCTACACCTTC
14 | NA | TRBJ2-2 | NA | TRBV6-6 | CASTNRVNTGELFF | TGTGCCAGCACTAACAGGGTGAACACCGGGGAGCTGTTTTTT
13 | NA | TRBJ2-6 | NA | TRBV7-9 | CASGGSGANVLTF | TGTGCCAGCGGGGGCTCTGGGGCCAACGTCCTGACTTTC
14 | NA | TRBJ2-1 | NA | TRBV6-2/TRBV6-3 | CASKGLSVWYEQFF | TGTGCCAGCAAGGGACTCTCAGTCTGGTATGAGCAGTTCTTC
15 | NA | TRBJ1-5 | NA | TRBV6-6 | CASSAGRTSNQPQHF | TGTGCCAGCAGTGCGGGACGAACGAGCAATCAGCCCCAGCATTTT
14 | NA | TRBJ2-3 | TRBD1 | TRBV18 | CASCRGLRTDTQYF | TGTGCCAGTTGCAGGGGGCTCCGCACAGATACGCAGTATTTT
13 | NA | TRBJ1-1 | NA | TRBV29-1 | CSVARAVDTEAFF | TGCAGCGTTGCCAGGGCGGTGGACACTGAAGCTTTCTTT
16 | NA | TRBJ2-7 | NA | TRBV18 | CASSPLPATTVYEQYF | TGTGCCAGCTCACCACTCCCAGCTACGACGGTCTACGAGCAGTACTTC
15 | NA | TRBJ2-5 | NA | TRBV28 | CASSPLGLRQETQYF | TGTGCCAGCAGCCCTCTCGGGCTGCGTCAAGAGACCCAGTACTTC
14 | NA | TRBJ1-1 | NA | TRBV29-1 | CSVEVQGMNTEAFF | TGCAGCGTTGAGGTGCAGGGAATGAACACTGAAGCTTTCTTT